Following are 24 T cell receptor beta chains from one sample sequenced in a study of OX40 agonist ivuxolimab in advanced cancers. TCRdb's table, derived via immunoSEQ multiplex PCR, lists solely in-frame clones and lacks some. The sample has over 100,000 clones, 90% to 95% seen once. Sequenced here: CD4+ or CD8+ T cells sorted from blood, sampled in a trial of the OX40 agonist ivuxolimab. These TCRs come from an adult with an advanced solid tumor such as melanoma, head and neck, liver or kidney cancer.

The chain joins TRBV27 to TRBJ1-1; 8 nucleotides agree with TRBD1. CDR3 length equals 17 residues. With 7 bases clipped from V and 0 bases from J, the junction kept 13 bases outside the gene matches. The V gene's germline CDR1 is MNHEY and CDR2 SMNVEV (reference sequence). The CDR3 nucleotides read TGTGCCAGCAACCCAGGGGGCGGCCGTTTTATGAACACTGAAGCTTTCTTT. Protein: CASNPGGGRFMNTEAFF.

The CDR3 region is CASPLVGGGFPETQYF. Here the CDR3 DNA reads TGTGCCAGCCCCCTAGTGGGCGGGGGGTTTCCGGAGACCCAGTACTTC. The chain carries TRBV7-2 and TRBJ2-5; 8 positions match TRBD2. The CDR3 has 16 amino acids. The V and J ends lost 8 bases and 5 bases, in that order; junction bases with no gene match: 16. The V gene's germline CDR1 is SGHTA and CDR2 FQGNSA.

The genes are TRBV7-8 and TRBJ2-5, with D maybe TRBD2 (6 bases). Germline CDR1 is SGHVS and CDR2 is FQNEAQ. The CDR3 sequence is 15 residues long. Trimming removed 5 bases at V and 4 bases at J, with 17 bases between. In nucleotides, the CDR3 is TGTGCCAGCAGCCACCGGGGGACTCCCGGAGAGACCCAGTACTTC. Protein: CASSHRGTPGETQYF. Variable domain in full (rest from reference TRBV7-8 and TRBJ2-5): GAGVSQSPRYKVAKRGQDVALRCDPISGHVSLFWYQQALGQGPEFLTYFQNEAQLDKSGLPSDRFFAERPEGSVSTLKIQRTQQEDSAVYLCASSHRGTPGETQYFGPGTRLLVL.

This chain uses TRBV5-1 with TRBJ2-7; the match to TRBD2 covers 11 bases. This CDR3 comprises 15 residues. CDR1 is SGHRS, CDR2 YFSETQ, per germline. With 0 bases clipped from V and 6 bases from J, the junction kept 5 bases outside the gene matches. CDR3 region: CASSLAASGRREQYF. The CDR3, as DNA: TGCGCCAGCAGCTTGGCGGCTAGCGGGAGGCGCGAGCAGTACTTC.

V usage is TRBV12-5 and J usage is TRBJ2-3; D assignment may be TRBD1 or TRBD2 (5 bases each). The CDR3 sequence is 16 residues long. The germline V gene encodes CDR1 LGHNT and CDR2 FRNRAP. V shed 2 bases and J shed 5 bases, with 17 bases lying between them. In nucleotides, the CDR3 is TGTGCTAGTGGTTTGATTTCGGGGCACCTACGAGATACGCAGTATTTT. As protein: CASGLISGHLRDTQYF.

This chain connects TRBV5-1 to TRBJ2-2; D gene ambiguous. Germline V CDR1 and CDR2: SGHRS, YFSETQ. V shed 4 bases and J shed 1 base, with 11 bases lying between them. The CDR3 loop spans 15 amino acids. CDR3 loop: CASSRTVENTGELFF. CDR3 sequence (DNA): TGCGCCAGCAGCCGCACCGTCGAGAACACCGGGGAGCTGTTTTTT.

This rearrangement joins TRBV2 to TRBJ2-4, with D unresolved. This CDR3 comprises 13 residues. Germline loops: CDR1 SNHLY, CDR2 FYNNEI. Between the trimmed V and J ends, which lost 4 bases and 6 bases, there was a span of 10 bases. CDR3 sequence reads: CASSGIAGNIQYF. The CDR3 DNA reads TGTGCCAGCAGTGGGATAGCTGGAAACATTCAGTACTTC.

The V gene is TRBV7-2, the J gene TRBJ2-7; D gene ambiguous. CDR1 is SGHTA and CDR2 is FQGNSA in the germline V gene. CDR3 size: 12 residues. The germline V and J ends were trimmed by 3 bases and 3 bases, with 6 bases remaining between them. The CDR3 reads CASSFTLYEQYF. CDR3 nucleotide sequence: TGTGCCAGCAGCTTCACACTCTACGAGCAGTACTTC. Full variable domain (missing parts from reference TRBV7-2 and TRBJ2-7): GAGVSQSPSNKVTEKGKDVELRCDPISGHTALYWYRQSLGQGLEFLIYFQGNSAPDKSGLPSDRFSAERTGGSVSTLTIQRTQQEDSAVYLCASSFTLYEQYFGPGTRLTVT.

This clone was counted a single time. Other DNA sequences in this sample translate to the same CDR3. This sequence joins TRBV18 and TRBJ1-2, with TRBD1 matching over 8 bases. Looked up from germline, CDR1 is KGHSH and CDR2 is LQKENI. The CDR3 is 13 amino acids. Losses at the gene ends were 6 bases for V and 3 bases for J; bases not matched to a gene: 3. CDR3 nucleotides: TGTGCCAGCTCCCAGACAGGGGACTATGGCTACACCTTC. Translation: CASSQTGDYGYTF.

The chain's CDR3 is CASSLGQRPNEKLFF. CDR3 DNA: TGTGCCAGCAGCCTAGGACAGCGGCCTAATGAAAAACTGTTTTTT. The V and J genes are TRBV5-5 and TRBJ1-4, with D possibly matching TRBD1 (6 bases). In germline, CDR1 is SGHKS, CDR2 YYEKEE (reference sequence). Trimming removed 4 bases at V and 3 bases at J, with 13 bases between. The CDR3 loop spans 15 amino acids.

This clone was detected a few times. The V gene is TRBV18, the J gene TRBJ2-7; the D call may be TRBD1 or TRBD2 (5 bases each). V was trimmed by 3 bases and J by 7 bases, leaving 19 bases between them. The CDR3 has 15 residues. Germline V CDR1 and CDR2: KGHSH, LQKENI. This CDR3 reads CASSPGTGMVLEQYF. DNA for the CDR3: TGTGCCAGCTCACCCGGGACGGGAATGGTTTTGGAGCAGTACTTC. Full variable domain (rest looked up from reference TRBV18 and TRBJ2-7): NAGVMQNPRHLVRRRGQEARLRCSPMKGHSHVYWYRQLPEEGLKFMVYLQKENIIDESGMPKERFSAEFPKEGPSILRIQQVVRGDSAAYFCASSPGTGMVLEQYFGPGTRLTVT.

The chain employs TRBV11-2 and TRBJ1-5, with D unclear. The V gene's germline CDR1 is SGHAT and CDR2 FQNNGV. Trimming stripped 1 base from V and 7 bases from J, with 8 bases between. This CDR3 has 13 residues. CDR3 coding DNA: TGTGCCAGCAGCTTAGTGGCTGGACAGCCCCAGCATTTT. It specifies CASSLVAGQPQHF.

The rearrangement joins TRBV19 to TRBJ1-2, with TRBD1 identical over 7 bases. Germline-derived CDR1 and CDR2 are LNHDA and SQIVND (reference sequence). The CDR3 sequence is 12 residues long. With V trimmed by 8 bases and J by 8 bases, 8 bases remained unmatched. The CDR3 loop is CASSQGRYGYTF. DNA for the CDR3: TGTGCCAGTTCACAGGGGAGGTACGGCTACACCTTC.

This clone has just one count. Because the CDR3's place on the DNA is in doubt, the DNA is left out and the CDR3 is given as listed by TCRdb. J is TRBJ2-1 and V is TRBV7-7; the table names TRBD1, a call not compared with the DNA. The CDR3 is 15 amino acids long, termini counted. Germline V gene lookup returns CDR1 SSHAT and CDR2 FNYEAQ (reference sequence). CDR3 loop: CASSFGPGGYNEQFF.

This chain links TRBV29-1 with TRBJ1-5; D is unresolved. CDR1 SQVTM and CDR2 ANQGSEA come from the germline V gene. Deletions cut 4 bases from V and 5 bases from J, with 12 bases between. CDR3 length: 13 residues. CDR3 in amino acids: CSVGLQQDQPQHF. CDR3 nucleotides: TGCAGCGTTGGTCTACAGCAAGATCAGCCCCAGCATTTT.

V and J are TRBV7-2 and TRBJ2-3; D might be TRBD2 (6 bases). The CDR3 totals 14 residues. From germline, CDR1 is SGHTA and CDR2 FQGNSA. Trimming left V 6 bases short and J 0 bases short, with 10 bases between. Here the CDR3 reads CASRPGTSTDTQYF. Written as DNA, the CDR3 is TGTGCCAGCAGGCCCGGGACTAGCACAGATACGCAGTATTTT.

This clone was counted a single time. CDR3 in DNA: TGCGCCAGCAGCTTGGTCGGGGCAGGGGGGATTAGGACTGAAGCTTTCTTT. Protein product: CASSLVGAGGIRTEAFF. This sequence joins TRBV5-1 and TRBJ1-1, with 7 bases identical to TRBD1. CDR3 length: 17 amino acids. CDR1 is SGHRS and CDR2 is YFSETQ in the germline V gene. The J segment lost 5 bases and the V segment lost 0 bases, leaving 13 bases of the junction unmatched.

The chain combines TRBV7-9 with TRBJ1-5, with TRBD1 matching 7 bases. Germline CDR1 reads SEHNR; CDR2 reads FQNEAQ (reference sequence). V gave up 5 bases and J gave up 2 bases; unmatched junction bases: 3. This CDR3 has 14 residues. CDR3 nucleotides: TGTGCCAGCAGCCCCAGGGGGGGCAATCAGCCCCAGCATTTT. This sequence encodes CASSPRGGNQPQHF. Full variable domain (rest looked up from reference TRBV7-9 and TRBJ1-5): DTGVSQNPRHKITKRGQNVTFRCDPISEHNRLYWYRQTLGQGPEFLTYFQNEAQLEKSRLLSDRFSAERPKGSFSTLEIQRTEQGDSAMYLCASSPRGGNQPQHFGDGTRLSIL.

This chain joins TRBV5-1 and TRBJ2-1; 12 bases match TRBD2. CDR1 and CDR2 from the germline V gene are SGHRS and YFSETQ. The CDR3 is 16 amino acids. The J segment lost 4 bases and the V segment lost 3 bases, leaving 5 bases of the junction unmatched. The CDR3 coding sequence is TGCGCCAGCAGCTCGGGACTAGCGGGCCTATACAATGAGCAGTTCTTC. Translation: CASSSGLAGLYNEQFF.

This clone has a single count. The chain carries TRBV2 and TRBJ1-2, with D perhaps TRBD1 (5 bases). Germline values: CDR1 SNHLY, CDR2 FYNNEI. Trimming cost V 7 bases and J 2 bases, with 14 bases left between them. The CDR3 spans 14 residues. This CDR3 is CASKVEQGNYGYTF. CDR3 DNA sequence: TGTGCCAGCAAGGTGGAGCAGGGCAACTATGGCTACACCTTC.

The rearrangement links TRBV5-1 to TRBJ1-4, with D unresolved. The CDR3 is 14 residues long. Trimming removed 4 bases at V and 8 bases at J, with 15 bases between. Germline CDR1 SGHRS, CDR2 YFSETQ. Written as DNA, the CDR3 is TGCGCCAGCAGCCCCGATACCGGTCGGGAAAAACTGTTTTTT. Protein product: CASSPDTGREKLFF.

The chain combines TRBV28 with TRBJ2-7; TRBD2 might be the D (6 bases). Deletions cut 3 bases from V and 2 bases from J, with 14 bases between. Germline CDR1 MDHEN, CDR2 SYDVKM. CDR3 length: 15 amino acids. The DNA for the CDR3 is TGTGCCAGCAGTTTTGGAGGGTCCGTACCCTACGAGCAGTACTTC. The encoded protein is CASSFGGSVPYEQYF.

The rearrangement links TRBV5-1 to TRBJ2-7; 11 nucleotides line up with TRBD1. Germline CDR1 and CDR2: SGHRS and YFSETQ. Trimming removed 4 bases from V and 3 bases from J; junction bases left unmatched: 6. This CDR3 comprises 15 residues. The DNA for the CDR3 is TGCGCCAGCAGCGTAACCGGGACAGGGGGCTACGAGCAGTACTTC. As protein: CASSVTGTGGYEQYF.

This clone was seen a handful of times. The V gene is TRBV10-1, the J gene TRBJ1-2; perhaps TRBD1 as D (6 bases). Germline lookup yields CDR1 WNHNN and CDR2 SYGVQD (reference sequence). The CDR3 spans 13 residues. The V gene lost 3 bases and the J gene lost 8 bases, with 13 bases spanning the gap. The CDR3 sequence is CASSEDRSGGYTF. The CDR3 DNA sequence: TGCGCCAGCAGTGAAGACAGGTCTGGAGGCTACACCTTC.